The 30 T cell receptor beta chains below come from one sample, sequenced in a study of T-cell reconstitution after alpha-beta-depleted transplantation in children. The authors prepared the TCRbeta library with unique molecular identifiers. One entry per CDR3 protein, called by TCRdb with MiXCR from the PCR reads. The sample includes 780,000 or so distinct CDR3 sequences, around 17% of them seen just once. Sequencing used PBMCs, mostly from graft donor cells, obtained 360 days after TCRalphabeta/CD19-depleted stem cell transplant. The receptors here all came from a male patient younger than 18 who had a stem cell transplant for acute lymphoblastic leukemia, so the T cells may come from the graft donor.

The sample holds one count of this clonotype. The chain joins TRBV12-3 or TRBV12-4 to TRBJ2-4; TRBD1 matches 8 bases. The V and J ends lost 5 bases and 1 base, in that order; junction bases with no gene match: 13. The length of the CDR3 is 18 residues. CDR3 DNA: TGTGCCAGCAGTCCAATTTTGGACAGGGACCATGCCAAAAACATTCAGTACTTC. It yields the protein CASSPILDRDHAKNIQYF.

This clonotype was counted many times. The genes are TRBV4-1 and TRBJ1-2, with D unclear. The CDR3 is 16 residues long. Trimming removed 0 bases from V and 4 bases from J, with 15 bases in between. The germline V gene has CDR1 MGHRA and CDR2 YSYEKL. The CDR3 reads CASSQEGLQYSYGYTF. CDR3 nucleotide sequence: TGCGCCAGCAGCCAAGAGGGCTTACAGTATTCCTATGGCTACACCTTC.

The gene calls are TRBV10-3 and TRBJ2-2; D ambiguous. Looked up from germline, CDR1 is ENHRY and CDR2 is SYGVKD. The CDR3 extends over 12 amino acids. Trimming removed 10 bases from V and 5 bases from J, with 11 bases in between. In DNA, the CDR3 is TGTGCCACAGGCCCCCTTACCGGGGAGCTGTTTTTT. Translated: CATGPLTGELFF.

The sample holds a few counts of this clonotype. The chain recombines TRBV11-2 with TRBJ2-3, with D tentatively TRBD1 or TRBD2 (5 bases each). This CDR3 comprises 15 residues. CDR1 SGHAT and CDR2 FQNNGV come from the germline V gene. With 3 bases removed from V and 5 bases from J, the gap between germline ends came to 15 bases. This CDR3 is CASSLRQGGGDTQYF. As DNA, the CDR3 is TGTGCCAGCAGCTTGCGGCAGGGTGGGGGAGATACGCAGTATTTT.

This clonotype was seen a few times. The J gene is TRBJ2-2, the V gene TRBV6-5, with D maybe TRBD2 (5 bases). The CDR3 spans 13 residues. V was cut by 6 bases and J by 8 bases, with 13 bases left in between. CDR1 and CDR2 from the germline V gene are MNHEY and SVGAGI. In DNA, the CDR3 is TGTGCCAGCAGAGGTCTGAGGGTTGGGGAGCTGTTTTTT. This translates into CASRGLRVGELFF.

This clonotype has a handful of counts. This chain connects TRBV24-1 to TRBJ2-5; 14 bases are a match to TRBD2. CDR3 length: 21 amino acids. With 4 bases clipped from V and 2 bases from J, the junction kept 17 bases outside the gene matches. From germline, CDR1 is KGHDR and CDR2 SFDVKD. The CDR3 spells CATSDSGLAGEPSRFQETQYF. CDR3 DNA: TGTGCCACCAGTGACTCGGGACTAGCGGGAGAGCCCTCCAGATTTCAAGAGACCCAGTACTTC.

In its sample, this clonotype was seen a few times. The rearrangement uses TRBV29-1 and TRBJ1-1; D possibly corresponds to TRBD1 (6 bases). The CDR3 is 12 amino acids. V lost 7 bases to trimming and J lost 5 bases, with 14 bases between them. The germline V gene encodes CDR1 SQVTM and CDR2 ANQGSEA. The CDR3 loop is CSAGEEVTEAFF. The DNA of the CDR3 is TGCAGCGCAGGGGAAGAGGTAACTGAAGCTTTCTTT.

This clonotype has at least ten counts. The chain is built from TRBV4-1 and TRBJ1-2, with D maybe TRBD1 (5 bases). The V gene's germline CDR1 is MGHRA and CDR2 YSYEKL. The CDR3 is made up of 15 amino acids. V lost 6 bases to trimming and J lost 4 bases, with 18 bases between them. In DNA, the CDR3 is TGCGCCAGCAGTCTGGGGAGAGGGGCTGGCTATGGCTACACCTTC. Protein sequence: CASSLGRGAGYGYTF.

This clonotype was found a few times. The V call is TRBV7-9, the J call TRBJ2-7; D not resolved. V lost 0 bases to trimming and J lost 4 bases, with 10 bases between them. The CDR3 consists of 14 residues. The germline V gene encodes CDR1 SEHNR and CDR2 FQNEAQ (reference sequence). The CDR3 sequence: CASSLALLPYEQYF. The CDR3 DNA follows: TGTGCCAGCAGCTTAGCCCTGCTTCCTTACGAGCAGTACTTC.

This clonotype was observed at least ten times. In DNA form, the CDR3 reads TGTGCCAGCAGGGGACAGGCGGCCCCTCTGTTCTTC. Translated, it gives CASRGQAAPLFF. V and J are TRBV12-3 or TRBV12-4 and TRBJ2-1; TRBD1 matches 8 bases. The junction had 10 bases not matched to a gene; V was cut back by 6 bases and J by 15 bases. The CDR3 totals 12 residues.

The J gene is TRBJ2-1, the V gene TRBV13, with a tentative D call TRBD1 (7 bases). Trimming stripped 0 bases from V and 2 bases from J, with 11 bases between. Per germline, CDR1 PRHDT and CDR2 FYEKMQ (reference sequence). This CDR3 comprises 16 residues. CDR3 nucleotides: TGTGCCAGCAGCTTAGGGCAGGGGGGTCCCTACAATGAGCAGTTCTTC. Translated: CASSLGQGGPYNEQFF. The variable domain in full, with the rest retrieved from reference TRBV13 and TRBJ2-1, is AAGVIQSPRHLIKEKRETATLKCYPIPRHDTVYWYQQGPGQDPQFLISFYEKMQSDKGSIPDRFSAQQFSDYHSELNMSSLELGDSALYFCASSLGQGGPYNEQFFGPGTRLTVL.

The V call is TRBV3-1, the J call TRBJ1-5, with D possibly TRBD1 on 6 matching bases. V was pared by 1 base and J by 1 base, with 11 bases between. This CDR3 has 16 residues. Germline CDR1 is LGHDT and CDR2 is YNNKEL (reference sequence). The chain's CDR3 is CASSQAPGVSNQPQHF. The CDR3 region has the DNA TGTGCCAGCAGCCAAGCCCCAGGGGTCAGCAATCAGCCCCAGCATTTT. Together with reference TRBV3-1 and TRBJ1-5, the CDR3 gives the full variable domain: DTAVSQTPKYLVTQMGNDKSIKCEQNLGHDTMYWYKQDSKKFLKIMFSYNNKELIINETVPNRFSPKSPDKAHLNLHINSLELGDSAVYFCASSQAPGVSNQPQHFGDGTRLSIL.

This clonotype occurred many times. This chain connects TRBV12-3 or TRBV12-4 to TRBJ1-2; D remains ambiguous. The V gene lost 2 bases and the J gene lost 8 bases, with 12 bases spanning the gap. CDR3 length equals 13 residues. CDR3 DNA: TGTGCCAGCAGTTTACACGGCAGAGGAGGCTACACCTTC. Amino acid sequence: CASSLHGRGGYTF.

There are many counts of this clonotype. This sequence joins TRBV5-1 and TRBJ2-1, with TRBD1 matching over 7 bases. Germline values: CDR1 SGHRS, CDR2 YFSETQ. Trimming at V came to 2 bases and at J to 3 bases, leaving 2 bases not matched to a gene. This CDR3 has 14 residues. The chain's CDR3 is CASSFDRVYNEQFF. The CDR3 nucleotides read TGCGCCAGCAGCTTTGACAGGGTCTACAATGAGCAGTTCTTC. Using reference TRBV5-1 and TRBJ2-1 for the parts outside the CDR3, the full variable domain is KAGVTQTPRYLIKTRGQQVTLSCSPISGHRSVSWYQQTPGQGLQFLFEYFSETQRNKGNFPGRFSGRQFSNSRSEMNVSTLELGDSALYLCASSFDRVYNEQFFGPGTRLTVL.

The rearrangement joins TRBV20-1 to TRBJ1-5; D ambiguous. The ends were cut back, 3 bases at V and 7 bases at J, with 10 bases in the middle. Per the germline V gene, CDR1 is DFQATT and CDR2 is SNEGSKA (reference sequence). CDR3 length equals 12 residues. CDR3 in DNA: TGCAGTGCTAGTCGGGGTACCCAGCCCCAGCATTTT. Protein sequence: CSASRGTQPQHF.

The rearrangement uses TRBV7-2 and TRBJ2-1; the D gene is possibly TRBD2 (5 bases). CDR1 and CDR2 (germline): SGHTA, FQGNSA. The V and J ends lost 1 base and 10 bases respectively, with 11 bases between them. This CDR3 region has 13 residues. CDR3 DNA: TGTGCCAGCAGCTTAGATCGGGAATGGGAGCAGTTCTTC. Its translation is CASSLDREWEQFF.

The V and J genes are TRBV29-1 and TRBJ2-2; D gene ambiguous. Trimming removed 5 bases at V and 6 bases at J, with 7 bases between. The length of the CDR3 is 11 residues. Looked up from germline, CDR1 is SQVTM and CDR2 is ANQGSEA. CDR3 DNA: TGCAGCGTTCGAAACGCCGGGGAGCTGTTTTTT. It is translated as CSVRNAGELFF.

The V call is TRBV20-1, the J call TRBJ2-7; tentatively, D is TRBD1 (5 bases). The CDR3 covers 12 residues. V was pared by 6 bases and J by 5 bases, with 14 bases between. Germline assignment: CDR1 DFQATT and CDR2 SNEGSKA (reference sequence). The CDR3 region is CSAASGAHEQYF. CDR3 sequence (DNA): TGCAGTGCCGCGAGTGGGGCCCACGAGCAGTACTTC.

The chain couples TRBV27 to TRBJ2-6; 7 nucleotides align to TRBD1. CDR1 and CDR2 from the germline V gene are MNHEY and SMNVEV (reference sequence). The CDR3 is made up of 19 amino acids. The V and J ends lost 3 bases and 2 bases, in that order; junction bases with no gene match: 13. This CDR3 is CASSLAGQVPLTGANVLTF. DNA of the CDR3: TGTGCCAGCAGTTTGGCCGGACAGGTCCCTCTCACTGGGGCCAACGTCCTGACTTTC.

This clonotype has a count of ten or more. The chain is built from TRBV4-2 and TRBJ2-3; TRBD2 might be the D (5 bases). Trimming stripped 5 bases from V and 0 bases from J, with 12 bases between. This CDR3 is 15 amino acids long. Per germline, CDR1 LGHNA and CDR2 YNFKEQ. The CDR3: CASSWEQLSTDTQYF. CDR3 nucleotide sequence: TGTGCCAGCAGCTGGGAGCAGCTAAGCACAGATACGCAGTATTTT.

The chain is built from TRBV5-1 and TRBJ1-5; a possible D gene is TRBD1 (6 bases). Trimming pared 0 bases from V and 5 bases from J, leaving 12 bases between. The CDR3 is 15 amino acids. The germline gives CDR1 SGHRS, CDR2 YFSETQ. Written as DNA, the CDR3 is TGCGCCAGCAGCTTGGCCGCGGGGGGCCATCAGCCCCAGCATTTT. Residues: CASSLAAGGHQPQHF.

J is TRBJ1-4 and V is TRBV29-1; D gene ambiguous. There are 13 residues in the CDR3. Germline values: CDR1 SQVTM, CDR2 ANQGSEA. Trimming removed 7 bases at V and 4 bases at J, with 13 bases between. The CDR3 DNA reads as TGCAGCGGAACTCTCAGTGGTAATGAAAAACTGTTTTTT. Translated: CSGTLSGNEKLFF.

V usage is TRBV5-1 and J usage is TRBJ2-7; D possibly corresponds to TRBD2 (7 bases). Per the germline V gene, CDR1 is SGHRS and CDR2 is YFSETQ. This CDR3 region has 16 residues. With 6 bases removed from V and 6 bases from J, the gap between germline ends came to 25 bases. The chain's CDR3 is CASTVAWGRGGSEQYF. CDR3 sequence (DNA): TGCGCCAGCACGGTTGCTTGGGGCAGGGGAGGGTCCGAGCAGTACTTC.

This clonotype has ten or more counts. The V gene is TRBV29-1, the J gene TRBJ2-1, with D possibly matching TRBD2 (5 bases). Trimming left V 0 bases short and J 5 bases short, with 14 bases between. CDR3 size: 15 residues. Per the germline V gene, CDR1 is SQVTM and CDR2 is ANQGSEA. The CDR3 loop reads CSVEEGIGVNNEQFF. In DNA form, the CDR3 reads TGCAGCGTTGAAGAGGGTATCGGGGTGAACAATGAGCAGTTCTTC.

This chain links TRBV12-3 or TRBV12-4 with TRBJ2-1, with D possibly being TRBD1 or TRBD2 (5 bases each). The CDR3 is 17 residues long. Deletions cut 6 bases from V and 0 bases from J, with 18 bases between. The CDR3 DNA is TGTGCCAGCAGCCCCGCTCTCCCGGGACGCTCCTACAATGAGCAGTTCTTC. As protein: CASSPALPGRSYNEQFF.

The rearrangement joins TRBV5-1 to TRBJ2-2; unclear D gene. The CDR3 sequence is 15 residues long. The V gene lost 0 bases and the J gene lost 4 bases, with 10 bases spanning the gap. Germline CDR1 is SGHRS and CDR2 is YFSETQ. The CDR3 here is CASSLVGRSTGELFF. The CDR3 DNA reads TGCGCCAGCAGCTTGGTGGGTAGATCCACCGGGGAGCTGTTTTTT.

This clonotype was counted at least ten times. The chain combines TRBV9 with TRBJ1-1; D is unresolved. V lost 0 bases and J lost 0, with 9 bases in between. The germline CDR1 and CDR2 sequences are SGDLS and YYNGEE. This CDR3 spans 15 amino acids. CDR3 nucleotides: TGTGCCAGCAGCGTAGCGGTCCACATGAACACTGAAGCTTTCTTT. Amino acids: CASSVAVHMNTEAFF.

The J gene is TRBJ2-7, the V gene TRBV29-1, with TRBD2 identical over 8 bases. The CDR3 contains 13 residues. V shed 7 bases and J 4 bases; nucleotides not matched to a gene: 9. Germline V gene lookup returns CDR1 SQVTM and CDR2 ANQGSEA. The CDR3 loop is CSAVTSVVYEQYF. The CDR3, as DNA: TGCAGCGCGGTGACTAGCGTCGTTTACGAGCAGTACTTC.

The chain links TRBV12-3 or TRBV12-4 to TRBJ2-1; TRBD2 aligns across 9 bases. With 6 bases clipped from V and 8 bases from J, the junction kept 8 bases outside the gene matches. CDR3 size: 14 residues. In DNA form, the CDR3 reads TGTGCCAGCAGGCTTAGCGGGAGTGCTGATGAGCAGTTCTTC. This sequence encodes CASRLSGSADEQFF.

The chain is built from TRBV12-3 or TRBV12-4 and TRBJ2-1; D may be TRBD2 (7 bases). Trimming took 5 bases from V and 4 from J, leaving 27 bases between them. The CDR3 runs 19 residues. The CDR3 reads CASSVGGAWRLRRYNEQFF. As DNA, the CDR3 is TGTGCCAGCAGTGTGGGGGGGGCTTGGCGACTCAGAAGGTACAATGAGCAGTTCTTC.